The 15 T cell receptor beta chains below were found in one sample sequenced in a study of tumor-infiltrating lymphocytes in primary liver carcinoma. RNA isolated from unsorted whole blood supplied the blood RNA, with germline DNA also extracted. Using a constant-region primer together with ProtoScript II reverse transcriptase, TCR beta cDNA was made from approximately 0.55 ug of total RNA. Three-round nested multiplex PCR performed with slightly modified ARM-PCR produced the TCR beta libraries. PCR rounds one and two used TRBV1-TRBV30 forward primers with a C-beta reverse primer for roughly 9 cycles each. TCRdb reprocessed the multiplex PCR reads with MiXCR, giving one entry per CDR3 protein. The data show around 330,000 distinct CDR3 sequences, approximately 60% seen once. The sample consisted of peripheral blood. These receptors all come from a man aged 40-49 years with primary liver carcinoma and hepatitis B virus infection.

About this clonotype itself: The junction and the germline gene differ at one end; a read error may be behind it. DNA of the CDR3: TGTGCCAACAGTCCACCCCTGGGAGGTCCTTACGAGCAGTACTTC. Residues: CANSPPLGGPYEQYF. The rearrangement uses TRBV28 and TRBJ2-7, with a tentative D call TRBD2 (6 bases). Germline V gene lookup returns CDR1 MDHEN and CDR2 SYDVKM. The CDR3 length is 15 residues.

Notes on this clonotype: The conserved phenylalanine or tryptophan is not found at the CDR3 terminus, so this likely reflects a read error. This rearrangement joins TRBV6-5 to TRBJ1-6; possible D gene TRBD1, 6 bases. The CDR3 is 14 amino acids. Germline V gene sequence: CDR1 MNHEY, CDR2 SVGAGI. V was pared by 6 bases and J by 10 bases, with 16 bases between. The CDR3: CASRRTGRESPLHS. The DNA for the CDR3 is TGTGCCAGCAGGAGAACAGGGCGAGAATCACCCCTCCACTCT.

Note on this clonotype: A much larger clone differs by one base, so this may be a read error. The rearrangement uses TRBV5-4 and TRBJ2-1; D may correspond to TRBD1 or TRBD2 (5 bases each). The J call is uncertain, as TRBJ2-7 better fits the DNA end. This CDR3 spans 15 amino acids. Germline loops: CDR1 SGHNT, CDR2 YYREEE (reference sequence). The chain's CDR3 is CASSKGTSSYNEQYF. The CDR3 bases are TGTGCCAGCAGCAAAGGGACGAGCTCCTACAATGAGCAGTACTTC.

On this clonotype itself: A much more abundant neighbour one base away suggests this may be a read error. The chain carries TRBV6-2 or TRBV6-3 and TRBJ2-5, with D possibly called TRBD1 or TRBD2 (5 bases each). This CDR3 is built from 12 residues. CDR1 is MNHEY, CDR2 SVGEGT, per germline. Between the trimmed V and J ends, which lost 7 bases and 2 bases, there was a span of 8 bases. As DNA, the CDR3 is TGTGCCAGCAAGAGGGGACAAGAGACCCAGTACTTC. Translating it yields CASKRGQETQYF.

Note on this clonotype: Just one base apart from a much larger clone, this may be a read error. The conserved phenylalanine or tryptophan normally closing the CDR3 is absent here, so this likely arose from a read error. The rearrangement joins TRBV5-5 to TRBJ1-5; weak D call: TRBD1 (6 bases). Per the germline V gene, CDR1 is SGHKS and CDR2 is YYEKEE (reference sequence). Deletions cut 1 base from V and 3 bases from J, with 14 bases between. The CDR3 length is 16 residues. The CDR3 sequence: CASSLSGHRDNQPQHC. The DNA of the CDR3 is TGTGCCAGCAGCTTGTCGGGACACAGGGACAATCAGCCCCAGCATTGT.

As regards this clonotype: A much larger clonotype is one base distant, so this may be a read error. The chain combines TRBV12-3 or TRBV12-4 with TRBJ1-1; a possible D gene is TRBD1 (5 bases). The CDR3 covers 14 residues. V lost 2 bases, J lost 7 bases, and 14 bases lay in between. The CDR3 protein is CASSLMARVVEAFF. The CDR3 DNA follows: TGTGCCAGCAGTTTAATGGCCAGGGTGGTTGAAGCTTTCTTT.

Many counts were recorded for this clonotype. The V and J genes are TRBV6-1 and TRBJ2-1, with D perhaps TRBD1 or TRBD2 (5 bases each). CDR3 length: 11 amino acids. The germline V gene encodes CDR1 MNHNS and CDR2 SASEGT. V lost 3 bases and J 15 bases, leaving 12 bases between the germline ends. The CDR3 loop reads CASSEGVARFF. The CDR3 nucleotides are TGTGCCAGCAGTGAGGGGGTTGCGCGGTTCTTC.

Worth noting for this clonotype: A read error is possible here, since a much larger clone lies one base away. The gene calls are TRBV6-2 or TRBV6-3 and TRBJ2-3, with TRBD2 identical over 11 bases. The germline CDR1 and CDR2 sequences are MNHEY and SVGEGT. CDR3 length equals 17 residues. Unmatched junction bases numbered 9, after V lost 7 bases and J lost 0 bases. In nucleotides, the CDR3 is TGTGCCAGCATTTTACTGGGACTAGCGGTTAGCACAGATACGCAGTATTTT. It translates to CASILLGLAVSTDTQYF.

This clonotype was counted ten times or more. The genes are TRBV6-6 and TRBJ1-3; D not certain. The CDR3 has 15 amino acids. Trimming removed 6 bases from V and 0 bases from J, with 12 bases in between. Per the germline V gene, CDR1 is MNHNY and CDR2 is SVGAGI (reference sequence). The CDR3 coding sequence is TGTGCCAGCAGCCCGACACAAAGCTCTGGAAACACCATATATTTT. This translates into CASSPTQSSGNTIYF.

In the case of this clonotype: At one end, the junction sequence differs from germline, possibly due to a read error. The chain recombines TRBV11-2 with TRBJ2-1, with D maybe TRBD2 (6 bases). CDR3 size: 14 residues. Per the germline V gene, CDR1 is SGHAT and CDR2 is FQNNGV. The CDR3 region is CASSPRRETNEQSF. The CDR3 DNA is TGTGCCAGCAGCCCGAGGAGGGAGACTAATGAGCAGTCCTTC.

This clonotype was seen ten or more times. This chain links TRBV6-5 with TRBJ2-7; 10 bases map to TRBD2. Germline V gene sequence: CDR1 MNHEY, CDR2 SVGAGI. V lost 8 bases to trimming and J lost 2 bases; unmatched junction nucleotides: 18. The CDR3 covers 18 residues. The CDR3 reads CASQGAPRSGRRTYEQYF. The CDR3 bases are TGTGCCAGCCAGGGAGCCCCACGTAGCGGGAGGAGGACCTACGAGCAGTACTTC.

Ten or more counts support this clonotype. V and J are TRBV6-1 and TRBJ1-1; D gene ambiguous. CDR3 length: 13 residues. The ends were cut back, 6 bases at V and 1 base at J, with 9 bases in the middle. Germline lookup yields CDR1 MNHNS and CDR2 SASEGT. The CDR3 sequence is CASSVTSNTEAFF. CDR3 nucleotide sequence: TGTGCCAGCAGCGTGACTTCGAACACTGAAGCTTTCTTT.

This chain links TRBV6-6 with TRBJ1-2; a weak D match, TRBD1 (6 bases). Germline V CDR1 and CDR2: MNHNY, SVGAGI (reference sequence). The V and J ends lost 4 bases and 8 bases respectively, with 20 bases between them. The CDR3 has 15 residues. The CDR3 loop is CASSSPRTEFGGYTF. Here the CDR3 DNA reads TGTGCCAGCAGTTCCCCCCGGACAGAATTCGGAGGCTACACCTTC.

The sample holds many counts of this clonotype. CDR3 in amino acids: CASSYPGDRGNEQFF. The CDR3, as DNA: TGTGCCAGCAGTTACCCGGGAGACCGGGGCAATGAGCAGTTCTTC. The chain is built from TRBV6-2 or TRBV6-3 and TRBJ2-1; D might be TRBD2 (6 bases). Per germline, CDR1 MNHEY and CDR2 SVGEGT. The length of the CDR3 is 15 residues. V lost 2 bases, J lost 6 bases, and 14 bases lay in between.

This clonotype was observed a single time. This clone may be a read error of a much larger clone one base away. In DNA form, the CDR3 reads TGCGCCAGCAGCTTGTCAGGAAGGCTAGTTAACTATGGCTACACCTTC. It is translated as CASSLSGRLVNYGYTF. V and J are TRBV5-1 and TRBJ1-2; the D is unclear. The CDR3 is made up of 16 amino acids. V gave up 1 base and J gave up 1 base, with 14 bases separating them. Germline CDR1 SGHRS, CDR2 YFSETQ.